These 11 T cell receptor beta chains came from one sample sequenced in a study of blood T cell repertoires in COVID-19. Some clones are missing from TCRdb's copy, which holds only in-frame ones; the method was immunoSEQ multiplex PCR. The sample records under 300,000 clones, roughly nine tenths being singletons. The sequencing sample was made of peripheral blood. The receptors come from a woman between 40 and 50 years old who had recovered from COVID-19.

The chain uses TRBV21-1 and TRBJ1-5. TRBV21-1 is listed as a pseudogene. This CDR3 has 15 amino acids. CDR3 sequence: CASRNRQGLNQPQHF. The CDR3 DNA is TGTGCCAGCAGGAATCGACAAGGACTCAATCAGCCCCAGCATTTT.

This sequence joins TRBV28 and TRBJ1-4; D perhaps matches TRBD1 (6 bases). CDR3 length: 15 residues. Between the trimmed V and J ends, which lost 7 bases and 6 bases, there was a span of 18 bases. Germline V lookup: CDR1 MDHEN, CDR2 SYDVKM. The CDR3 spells CASTLLQGSHEKLFF. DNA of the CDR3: TGTGCCAGCACCCTCCTCCAGGGGTCCCATGAAAAACTGTTTTTT.

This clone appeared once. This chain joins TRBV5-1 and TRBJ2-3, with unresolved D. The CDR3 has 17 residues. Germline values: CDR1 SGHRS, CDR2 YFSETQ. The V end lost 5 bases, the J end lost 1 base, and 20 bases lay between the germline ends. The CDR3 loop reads CASSPPPRESGTDTQYF. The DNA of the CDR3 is TGCGCCAGCAGTCCCCCGCCCCGTGAGAGTGGCACAGATACGCAGTATTTT.

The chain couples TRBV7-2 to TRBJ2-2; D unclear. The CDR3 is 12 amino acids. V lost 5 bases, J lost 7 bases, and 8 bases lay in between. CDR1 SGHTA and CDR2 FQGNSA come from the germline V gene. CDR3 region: CASSPGFGELFF. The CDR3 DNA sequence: TGTGCCAGCAGCCCCGGTTTCGGGGAGCTGTTTTTT.

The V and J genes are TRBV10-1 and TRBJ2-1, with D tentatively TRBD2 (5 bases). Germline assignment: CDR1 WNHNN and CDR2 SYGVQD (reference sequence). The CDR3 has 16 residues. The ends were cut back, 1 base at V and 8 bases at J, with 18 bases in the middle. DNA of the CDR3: TGCGCCAGCAGTGAGTGGGGAGCGGCCGACTTGGATGAGCAGTTCTTC. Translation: CASSEWGAADLDEQFF.

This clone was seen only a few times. For the CDR3, the DNA is TGTGCCAGCAGCCAGGGTAAACAGGGCGGGTTAGAGACCCAGTACTTC. This translates into CASSQGKQGGLETQYF. The J gene is TRBJ2-5, the V gene TRBV5-4; a weak D match, TRBD1 (6 bases). This CDR3 has 16 amino acids. Trimming took off 4 bases at V and 4 bases at J, with 20 bases between the two ends. Germline V lookup: CDR1 SGHNT, CDR2 YYREEE (reference sequence).

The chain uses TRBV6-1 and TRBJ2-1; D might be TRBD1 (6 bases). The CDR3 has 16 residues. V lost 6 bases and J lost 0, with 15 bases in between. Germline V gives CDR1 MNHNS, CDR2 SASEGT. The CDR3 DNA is TGTGCCAGCAGGGAAACGGACAGTCGCTCCTACAATGAGCAGTTCTTC. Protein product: CASRETDSRSYNEQFF.

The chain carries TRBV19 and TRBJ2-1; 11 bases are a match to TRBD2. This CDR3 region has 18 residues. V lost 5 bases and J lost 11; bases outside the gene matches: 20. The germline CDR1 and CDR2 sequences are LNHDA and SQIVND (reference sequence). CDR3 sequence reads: CASSSKALAGGPRGQQFF. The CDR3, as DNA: TGTGCCAGTAGTTCTAAAGCTTTAGCGGGAGGGCCTAGGGGTCAGCAGTTCTTC.

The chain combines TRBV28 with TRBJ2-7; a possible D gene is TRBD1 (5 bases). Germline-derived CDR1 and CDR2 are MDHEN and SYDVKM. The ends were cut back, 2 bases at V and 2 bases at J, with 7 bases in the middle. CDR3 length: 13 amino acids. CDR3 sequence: CASSLSRAYEQYV. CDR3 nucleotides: TGTGCCAGCAGTTTAAGCAGGGCCTACGAGCAGTACGTC.

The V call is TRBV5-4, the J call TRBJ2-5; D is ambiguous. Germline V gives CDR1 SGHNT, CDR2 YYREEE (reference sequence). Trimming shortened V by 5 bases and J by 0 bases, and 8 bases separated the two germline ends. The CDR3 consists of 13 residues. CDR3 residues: CASSFDYQETQYF. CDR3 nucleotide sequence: TGTGCCAGCAGTTTCGACTACCAAGAGACCCAGTACTTC.

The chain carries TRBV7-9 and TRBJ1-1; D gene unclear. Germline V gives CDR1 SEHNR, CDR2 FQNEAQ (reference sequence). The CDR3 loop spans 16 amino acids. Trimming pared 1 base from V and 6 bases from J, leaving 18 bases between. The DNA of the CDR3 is TGTGCCAGCAGCTTAGAGGTCGGTTCGGGGTACGCTGAAGCTTTCTTT. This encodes CASSLEVGSGYAEAFF.